This record covers a single T cell receptor (beta chain). The sample comes from a study of blood T cells in healthy people across ages. The CDR3 spans 16 residues. Trimming removed 6 bases from V and 1 base from J; junction bases left unmatched: 11. In terms of origin and age, donors were healthy Caucasian individuals from Russia aged roughly 6 to 100. A second PCR of about 7 to 12 cycles used a sample-barcoded 5' primer and a J-beta primer mix. TCRdb called the 5' RACE reads again in MiXCR, with one record for every CDR3 protein. The table lists about 1.8 million distinct CDR3 sequences, about 50% of them singletons.

This receptor was obtained from a woman in her 40s in good health. The chain joins TRBV12-3 or TRBV12-4 to TRBJ2-5, with 7 bases aligning to TRBD1. The sequencing input was blood. CDR3 sequence: CASRRPGTDPQETQYF. CDR3 sequence (DNA): TGTGCCAGCAGGCGGCCCGGGACAGACCCCCAAGAGACCCAGTACTTC.